This record concerns one T cell receptor beta chain sequence. Its recognized antigen is unknown. No much larger clone is present one base from it, and per-base qualities are unavailable. Ends trimmed: V by 8 bases, J by 1 base; bases unmatched to a gene: 4. The CDR3 sequence holds 16 residues, the cysteine and phenylalanine included. Only the CDR3 DNA stays, 48 bases, in frame from base 1. The germline V gene (reference sequence) specifies LGHDT as CDR1 and YNNKEL as CDR2. The data originate from a study of blood T cell repertoires in COVID-19 (dated by TCRdb to about 2020). For the wider study: Collaborator samples came from the United States, Italy and Spain and covered acute and convalescent phases of COVID-19. The material from the prospective study consisted of cDNA or gDNA derived from T cells, B-cell-depleted T cells, or PBMCs. Deeply sampled blood TCRbeta repertoires from subjects exposed to, actively infected with, or recovered from COVID-19 were included in the dataset. A freely available public database, intended as a resource for researchers studying the immune response to SARS-CoV-2, is where the repertoires were released. The samples were drawn from the first 160 participants of the ongoing ImmuneRACE study and from some 1,300 subjects provided by 6 global collaborators. The sample metadata nearly always contained a de-identified subject ID, COVID-19 status, age in years and sex. HLA class I and class II types, where available, came from metadata supplied by the sample provider rather than from assay-based typing. Broad study findings and their caveats: The amount of clinical and demographic metadata varied by source and participant and was provided uncurated.

The collaborating institutions used their own protocols to collect whole blood in K2EDTA tubes. For TCRbeta analysis, collaborators shipped samples as frozen whole blood, isolated PBMCs, or DNA extracted from either of those sample types. The immunoSEQ Assay, a bias-controlled multiplex PCR, was used to amplify TCRbeta CDR3 regions from genomic DNA. Concerning the study's data processing: The number of nucleated cells in each sample was estimated from the amplification of reference gene primers within the assay. To quantify the absolute abundance of each unique TCRbeta CDR3 rearrangement, sequence reads were collapsed and filtered. For each sample, productive Simpson clonality was calculated as the square root of Simpson's diversity index over productive rearrangements. TCRdb stores this immuneACCESS table with in-frame sequences only. Part of the clones is absent; in the studies checked, under half of the shortfall reflects unresolved V genes, and no reason is known for the rest. The V and J calls and clone size come from that table; D and trimming were worked out from the DNA. This sample lists roughly 200,000 clones; 75% to 90% were detected once. Clones ranked in the top ten supply 5.5% to 7.5% of the sample.

Recombination joined TRBV3-1 (or the pseudogene TRBV3-2) with TRBJ2-3; 15 bases in the middle match TRBD2. Sequenced material: peripheral blood. This sequence was found in a man aged 35 to 55 with acute or convalescent COVID-19. The DNA sequence is as follows: TGTGCCAGCGGACTAGCGGGGGGGCTAGGCACAGATACGCAGTATTTT. This is translated as CASGLAGGLGTDTQYF.